The present TCR beta chain was sequenced within a study of metastatic and nonmetastatic thyroid tumors. TCRdb reanalyzed the PCR reads via MiXCR. Of approximately 30,000 clones in the sample, about 16% are singletons; the top ten hold around a sixth. The ends lost 1 base at V and 10 bases at J; junction bases unmatched: 5. The CDR3 has 13 residues. Germline CDR1 and CDR2: LGHNT and FRNRAP. General study points: According to reports, the diversity of TCR beta was significantly higher in malignant thyroid tumors than in benign nodules, and this held in both blood and tumor samples.

Patients were all untreated before their thyroid surgery. This clone was observed at least ten times. Its target is unknown. The sequenced sample consisted of blood. The V and J genes are TRBV12-5 and TRBJ1-1, with TRBD1 matching 8 bases. This clonotype originated in a male donor with papillary thyroid cancer or a benign thyroid nodule (not recorded which). Some clones in this sample may be carry-over from other donors' samples. The CDR3 loop is CASGLGGDRTAFF. CDR3 bases: TGTGCTAGTGGTTTGGGGGGGGACAGGACAGCTTTCTTT.